This TCR beta chain was obtained from a study of blood T cell repertoires in COVID-19. The CDR3 contains 15 residues. V shed 6 bases and J 4 bases; nucleotides not matched to a gene: 6. Per germline, CDR1 MDHEN and CDR2 SYDVKM. The study assigned cohorts using participant-reported clinical history. TCRdb's copy holds only in-frame clones and misses some; the assay was immunoSEQ multiplex PCR. The data show around 270,000 clones, 88% seen once. Sequencing input: PBMCs or T cells enriched from blood (not recorded which). This TCR derives from a woman aged 40 to 50 who had been exposed to COVID-19. The chain couples TRBV28 to TRBJ2-6; 7 positions agree with TRBD1. CDR3 nucleotide sequence: TGTGCCAGCAGGCCTGGGACAGCAGGGGCCAACGTCCTGACTTTC. Its protein product is CASRPGTAGANVLTF.